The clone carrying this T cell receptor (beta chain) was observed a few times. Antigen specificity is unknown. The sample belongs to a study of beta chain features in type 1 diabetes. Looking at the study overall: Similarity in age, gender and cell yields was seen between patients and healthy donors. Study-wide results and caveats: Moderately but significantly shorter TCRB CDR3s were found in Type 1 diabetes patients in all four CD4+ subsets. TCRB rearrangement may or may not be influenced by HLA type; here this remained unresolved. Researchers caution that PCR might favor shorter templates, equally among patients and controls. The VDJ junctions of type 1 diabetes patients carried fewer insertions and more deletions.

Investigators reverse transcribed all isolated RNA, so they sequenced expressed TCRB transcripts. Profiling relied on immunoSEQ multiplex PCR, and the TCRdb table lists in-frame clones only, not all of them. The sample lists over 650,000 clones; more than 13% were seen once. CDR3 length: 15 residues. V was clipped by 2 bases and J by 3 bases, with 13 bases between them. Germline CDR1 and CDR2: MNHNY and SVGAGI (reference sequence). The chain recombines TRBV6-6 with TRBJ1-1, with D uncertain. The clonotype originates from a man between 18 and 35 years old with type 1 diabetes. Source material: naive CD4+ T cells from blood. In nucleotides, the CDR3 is TGTGCCAGCAGTTACGAGGGTACTGGGGACACTGAAGCTTTCTTT. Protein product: CASSYEGTGDTEAFF.